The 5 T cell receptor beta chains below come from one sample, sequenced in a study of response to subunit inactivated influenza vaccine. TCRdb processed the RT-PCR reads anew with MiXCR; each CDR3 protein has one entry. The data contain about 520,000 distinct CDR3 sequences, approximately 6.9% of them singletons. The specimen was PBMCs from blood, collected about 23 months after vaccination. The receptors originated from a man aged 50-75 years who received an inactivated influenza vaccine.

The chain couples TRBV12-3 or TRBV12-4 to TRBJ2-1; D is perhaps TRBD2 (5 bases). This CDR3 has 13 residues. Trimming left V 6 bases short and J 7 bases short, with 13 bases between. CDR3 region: CASSLGVSNEQFF. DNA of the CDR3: TGTGCCAGCAGCCTGGGAGTTTCGAATGAGCAGTTCTTC.

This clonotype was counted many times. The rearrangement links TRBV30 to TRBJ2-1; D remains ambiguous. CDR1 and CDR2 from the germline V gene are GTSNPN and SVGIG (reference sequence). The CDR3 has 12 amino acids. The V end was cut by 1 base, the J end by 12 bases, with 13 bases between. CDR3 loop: CAWSGWFRGQFF. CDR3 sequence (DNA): TGTGCCTGGAGTGGTTGGTTTCGTGGGCAGTTCTTC.

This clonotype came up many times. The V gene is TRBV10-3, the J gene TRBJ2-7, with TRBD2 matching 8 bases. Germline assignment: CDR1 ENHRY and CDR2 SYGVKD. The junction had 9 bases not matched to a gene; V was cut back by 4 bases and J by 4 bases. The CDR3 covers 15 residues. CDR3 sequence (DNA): TGTGCCATCAGTGGTCGGGGGGGTATCTCTTACGAGCAGTACTTC. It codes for CAISGRGGISYEQYF.

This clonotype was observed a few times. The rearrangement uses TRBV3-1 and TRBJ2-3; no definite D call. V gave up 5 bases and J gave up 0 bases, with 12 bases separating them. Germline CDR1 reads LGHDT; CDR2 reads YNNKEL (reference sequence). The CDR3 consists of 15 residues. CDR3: CASSKRLGSTDTQYF. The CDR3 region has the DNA TGTGCCAGCAGCAAACGACTGGGAAGCACAGATACGCAGTATTTT.

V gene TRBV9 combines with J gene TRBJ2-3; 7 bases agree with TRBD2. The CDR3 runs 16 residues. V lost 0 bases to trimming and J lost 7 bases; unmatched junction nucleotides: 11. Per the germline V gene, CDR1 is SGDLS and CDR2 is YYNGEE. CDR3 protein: CASSVGGLVTANTQYF. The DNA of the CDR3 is TGTGCCAGCAGCGTAGGAGGACTAGTCACCGCCAATACGCAGTATTTT.